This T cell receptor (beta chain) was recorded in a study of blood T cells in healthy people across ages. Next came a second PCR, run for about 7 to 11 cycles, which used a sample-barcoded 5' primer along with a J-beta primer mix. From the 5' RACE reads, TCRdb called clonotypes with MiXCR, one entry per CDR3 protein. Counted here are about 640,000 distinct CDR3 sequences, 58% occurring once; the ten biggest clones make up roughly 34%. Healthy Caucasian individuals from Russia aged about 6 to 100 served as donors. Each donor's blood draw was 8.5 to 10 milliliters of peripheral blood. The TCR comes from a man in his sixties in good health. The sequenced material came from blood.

The CDR3 bases are TGTGCCAGCAGCCTCATGGGGGGGACCTACAATGAGCAGTACTTC. Its translation is CASSLMGGTYNEQYF. J is TRBJ2-1 and V is TRBV6-5; 7 nucleotides match TRBD2. The end of the DNA is better explained by TRBJ2-7, so the J call may be wrong. Looked up from germline, CDR1 is MNHEY and CDR2 is SVGAGI. This CDR3 is built from 15 residues.